The 21 T cell receptor beta chains presented below share a single source sample, sequenced in a study of T-cell reconstitution after alpha-beta-depleted transplantation in children. Unique molecular identifiers tagged the TCRbeta library. MiXCR, applied by TCRdb to the PCR reads, yields one record per CDR3 protein. In the table there are under 250,000 distinct CDR3 sequences, approximately 24% of which are singletons. The sample here was PBMCs, mostly from graft donor cells, taken 360 days after TCRalphabeta/CD19-depleted stem cell transplant. These receptors were taken from a female patient between 2 and 15 years old who had a stem cell transplant for congenital amegakaryocytic thrombocytopenia, so the T cells may come from the graft donor.

This chain links TRBV2 with TRBJ2-1; 10 nucleotides match TRBD2. After removal of 2 bases from V and 6 bases from J, the junction contained 4 bases not matched to a gene. The CDR3 sequence is 15 residues long. Germline CDR1 and CDR2: SNHLY and FYNNEI. CDR3 protein: CASSELAGAVNEQFF. CDR3 bases: TGTGCCAGCAGTGAACTAGCGGGAGCTGTCAATGAGCAGTTCTTC.

The V and J genes are TRBV11-2 and TRBJ2-7, with D possibly called TRBD1 or TRBD2 (5 bases each). The CDR3 is 14 amino acids. The V end was cut by 5 bases, the J end by 3 bases, with 14 bases between. Germline V CDR1 and CDR2: SGHAT, FQNNGV. CDR3 nucleotide sequence: TGTGCCAGCAGCCCCCGGGACCAACTCTACGAGCAGTACTTC. Translation: CASSPRDQLYEQYF.

This clonotype has just a few counts. The V gene is TRBV25-1, the J gene TRBJ1-2; D unresolved. The CDR3 length is 14 residues. From germline, CDR1 is MGHDK and CDR2 SYGVNS. Trimming pared 2 bases from V and 8 bases from J, leaving 15 bases between. The DNA for the CDR3 is TGTGCCAGCAGTGAAAATTTCCCGCGGGAAGGCTACACCTTC. It is translated as CASSENFPREGYTF.

This clonotype was recorded at least ten times. The chain has TRBV7-6 and TRBJ2-1, with 8 bases lining up with TRBD2. Germline V CDR1 and CDR2: SGHVS, FNYEAQ. V shed 1 base and J 7 bases; nucleotides not matched to a gene: 6. CDR3 length equals 15 residues. The CDR3 region is CASSLDSGNWNEQFF. As DNA, the CDR3 is TGTGCCAGCAGCTTAGATAGCGGGAATTGGAATGAGCAGTTCTTC.

This clonotype was observed a few times. The chain joins TRBV28 to TRBJ1-5, with D maybe TRBD1 (5 bases). V lost 5 bases, J lost 2 bases, and 28 bases lay in between. Germline lookup yields CDR1 MDHEN and CDR2 SYDVKM. This CDR3 has 20 residues. CDR3 coding DNA: TGTGCCAGCAGTAACCCAATTCCCGGGACCCTTTTTCGAGGCAATCAGCCCCAGCATTTT. Protein: CASSNPIPGTLFRGNQPQHF.

This clonotype was seen repeatedly, ten times or more. The chain recombines TRBV7-9 with TRBJ2-1, with 7 bases aligning to TRBD2. This CDR3 region has 15 residues. V lost 3 bases, J lost 10 bases, and 12 bases stayed unmatched. The germline V gene encodes CDR1 SEHNR and CDR2 FQNEAQ (reference sequence). CDR3: CASSLGVLGRAEQFF. The CDR3 region has the DNA TGTGCCAGCAGCTTGGGGGTTTTAGGGAGGGCCGAGCAGTTCTTC. Full variable domain (outside the CDR3, taken from reference TRBV7-9 and TRBJ2-1): DTGVSQNPRHKITKRGQNVTFRCDPISEHNRLYWYRQTLGQGPEFLTYFQNEAQLEKSRLLSDRFSAERPKGSFSTLEIQRTEQGDSAMYLCASSLGVLGRAEQFFGPGTRLTVL.

Many counts were recorded for this clonotype. The rearrangement joins TRBV29-1 to TRBJ2-1; perhaps TRBD2 as D (6 bases). Trimming took 6 bases from V and 6 from J, leaving 18 bases between them. Germline V gives CDR1 SQVTM, CDR2 ANQGSEA. The CDR3 has 14 amino acids. The CDR3 DNA is TGCAGCGTGACCCGACGGCTAGCGCGCAATGAGCAGTTCTTC. Translated: CSVTRRLARNEQFF.

This clonotype came up many times. The chain has TRBV12-3 or TRBV12-4 and TRBJ2-5; possible D gene TRBD1, 6 bases. Trimming took off 6 bases at V and 1 base at J, with 9 bases between the two ends. The CDR3 contains 13 residues. Written as DNA, the CDR3 is TGTGCCAGCAGCTTGGACAGCCAAGAGACCCAGTACTTC. Its protein is CASSLDSQETQYF.

The chain links TRBV5-1 to TRBJ2-3, with D perhaps given as TRBD1 or TRBD2 (5 bases each). The CDR3 consists of 14 residues. Germline V gene data show CDR1 as SGHRS and CDR2 as YFSETQ. The V end was cut by 5 bases, the J end by 2 bases, with 12 bases between. CDR3 residues: CASSIEGYTDTQYF. DNA of the CDR3: TGCGCCAGCAGTATTGAGGGGTACACAGATACGCAGTATTTT.

The chain employs TRBV7-8 and TRBJ1-6; no clear D gene. V was cut by 6 bases and J by 7 bases, with 19 bases left in between. Germline V gene sequence: CDR1 SGHVS, CDR2 FQNEAQ. This CDR3 spans 16 amino acids. The CDR3 DNA is TGTGCCAGCAGTCTTAGAAGGGTTCGGGGAAATTCACCCCTCCACTTT. The encoded protein is CASSLRRVRGNSPLHF.

This clonotype was picked up a small number of times. The chain has TRBV4-3 and TRBJ1-1, with TRBD1 identical over 9 bases. The CDR3 covers 16 residues. V was clipped by 3 bases and J by 0 bases; unmatched bases: 5. Germline CDR1 is LGHNA and CDR2 is YSLEER. CDR3 coding DNA: TGCGCCAGCAGCCAGTCGACAGGGGGAATGAACACTGAAGCTTTCTTT. This translates into CASSQSTGGMNTEAFF.

The sample holds a few counts of this clonotype. J is TRBJ1-1 and V is TRBV29-1, with D maybe TRBD1 (5 bases). The CDR3 totals 12 residues. Germline loops: CDR1 SQVTM, CDR2 ANQGSEA. The V and J ends lost 6 bases and 0 bases respectively, with 8 bases between them. The CDR3, as DNA: TGCAGCGTGGGGGTCATGAACACTGAAGCTTTCTTT. Its translation is CSVGVMNTEAFF.

The chain uses TRBV4-1 and TRBJ2-1; TRBD2 aligns across 11 bases. Trimming removed 1 base from V and 8 bases from J; junction bases left unmatched: 4. Germline V gene data show CDR1 as MGHRA and CDR2 as YSYEKL. CDR3 length: 15 residues. The CDR3 DNA sequence: TGCGCCAGCAGCCAAGCTCTACTAGCGGGAGATGAGCAGTTCTTC. Encoded protein: CASSQALLAGDEQFF.

The chain has TRBV6-1 and TRBJ2-3; 7 bases align to TRBD2. V was clipped by 3 bases and J by 4 bases; unmatched bases: 7. Germline values: CDR1 MNHNS, CDR2 SASEGT. CDR3 length: 15 residues. The CDR3 DNA is TGTGCCAGCAGTGATATGAGCGGGGTGGCAGATACGCAGTATTTT. The encoded protein is CASSDMSGVADTQYF.

This chain connects TRBV24-1 to TRBJ2-3, with D possibly being TRBD2 (5 bases). In germline, CDR1 is KGHDR, CDR2 SFDVKD. The CDR3 has 16 residues. V lost 3 bases and J lost 2, with 14 bases in between. The CDR3 region is CATSDPRSRDTDTQYF. The CDR3, as DNA: TGTGCCACCAGTGATCCCCGGAGCCGGGACACAGATACGCAGTATTTT.

This clonotype appeared once. With a much larger clone just one base away, this may be a read error. This chain uses TRBV28 with TRBJ2-3; tentative D call: TRBD2 (5 bases). Per the germline V gene, CDR1 is MDHEN and CDR2 is SYDVKM. This CDR3 has 13 residues. CDR3 residues: CANRESGTDKQYF. The CDR3 bases are TGTGCCAACCGGGAATCGGGAACTGATAAGCAGTATTTT. The entire variable domain, with the rest obtained from reference TRBV28 and TRBJ2-3, is as follows: DVKVTQSSRYLVKRTGEKVFLECVQDMDHENMFWYRQDPGLGLRLIYFSYDVKMKEKGDIPEGYSVSREKKERFSLILESASTNQTSMYLCANRESGTDKQYFGPGTRLTVL.

This clonotype was seen many times. The chain recombines TRBV12-3 or TRBV12-4 with TRBJ2-3; D gene uncertain. Trimming stripped 4 bases from V and 0 bases from J, with 5 bases between. The length of the CDR3 is 13 residues. CDR3: CASSSSSTDTQYF. The CDR3 DNA sequence: TGTGCCAGCAGTTCCTCCAGCACAGATACGCAGTATTTT.

This clonotype has ten or more counts. The genes are TRBV15 and TRBJ2-1; the D gene is possibly TRBD2 (6 bases). The CDR3 loop spans 15 amino acids. V dropped 0 bases and J dropped 2 bases, with 8 bases sitting between them. CDR1 is LNHNV, CDR2 YYDKDF, per germline (reference sequence). The CDR3 nucleotides are TGTGCCACCAGCAGAGATGGCGGGACCTACAATGAGCAGTTCTTC. It codes for CATSRDGGTYNEQFF. The entire variable domain, with the rest obtained from reference TRBV15 and TRBJ2-1, is as follows: DAMVIQNPRYQVTQFGKPVTLSCSQTLNHNVMYWYQQKSSQAPKLLFHYYDKDFNNEADTPDNFQSRRPNTSFCFLDIRSPGLGDTAMYLCATSRDGGTYNEQFFGPGTRLTVL.

The sample holds a few counts of this clonotype. The chain combines TRBV4-1 with TRBJ2-5, with D unresolved. Between the trimmed V and J ends, which lost 2 bases and 1 base, there was a span of 8 bases. CDR3 length equals 14 residues. CDR1 is MGHRA and CDR2 is YSYEKL in the germline V gene. The CDR3 region is CASSQTTLQETQYF. CDR3 nucleotide sequence: TGCGCCAGCAGCCAAACGACCCTCCAAGAGACCCAGTACTTC.

This clonotype was found once. The chain employs TRBV30 and TRBJ2-2; possibly TRBD2 for D (7 bases). The CDR3 loop spans 19 amino acids. Germline CDR1 GTSNPN, CDR2 SVGIG (reference sequence). Trimming cost V 0 bases and J 14 bases, with 34 bases left between them. CDR3 coding DNA: TGTGCCTGGAGTGTACGGTGGGGGGGGGCCCTGCTGAACACCGGGGTTCTGTTTTTT. It translates to CAWSVRWGGALLNTGVLFF.

The chain employs TRBV6-5 and TRBJ2-5; D tentatively reads TRBD1 or TRBD2 (5 bases each). CDR1 MNHEY and CDR2 SVGAGI come from the germline V gene. V lost 6 bases and J lost 4, with 9 bases in between. CDR3 length: 12 residues. This chain's CDR3 is CASRAGTETQYF. CDR3 DNA: TGTGCCAGCAGAGCCGGGACAGAGACCCAGTACTTC.